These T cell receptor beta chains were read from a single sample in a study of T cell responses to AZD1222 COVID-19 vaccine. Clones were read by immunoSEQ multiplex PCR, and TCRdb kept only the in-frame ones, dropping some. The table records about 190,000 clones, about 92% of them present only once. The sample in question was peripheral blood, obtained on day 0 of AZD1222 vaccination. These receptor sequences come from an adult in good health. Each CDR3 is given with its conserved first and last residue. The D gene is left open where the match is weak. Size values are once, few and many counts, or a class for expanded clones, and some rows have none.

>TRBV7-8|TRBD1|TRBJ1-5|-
TGTGCCAGCAGCCGCTCCGGGACAGAAATTCGTACCCAGCATTTT
CASSRSGTEIRTQHF
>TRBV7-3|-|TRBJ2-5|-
TGTGCCAGCAGCTTAAATCCAGGAAAGGCCGCGACCCAGTACTTC
CASSLNPGKAATQYF
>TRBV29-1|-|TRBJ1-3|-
TGCAGCGTACCTCAGGGCTCTGGAAACACCATATATTTT
CSVPQGSGNTIYF
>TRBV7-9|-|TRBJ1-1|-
TGTGCCAGCAGCGCTTACAGGGACCTTAACACTGAAGCTTTCTTT
CASSAYRDLNTEAFF
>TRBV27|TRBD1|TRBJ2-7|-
TGTGCCAGCAGTTTGGGGACAGCCTACGAGCAGTACTTC
CASSLGTAYEQYF
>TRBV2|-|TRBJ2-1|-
TGTGCCAGCAGTGTTCGACGGGGCCTTGAGCAGTTCTTC
CASSVRRGLEQFF
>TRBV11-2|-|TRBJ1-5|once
TGTGCCAGCAGCTTAGCAACCTATCAGCCCCAGCATTTT
CASSLATYQPQHF
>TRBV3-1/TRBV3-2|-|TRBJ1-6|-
TGTGCCAGCAGCCAAGATCACTTTTCACCCCTCCACTTT
CASSQDHFSPLHF
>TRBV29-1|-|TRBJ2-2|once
TGCAGCGTTGCTGACACATCGAACACCGGGGAGCTGTTTTTT
CSVADTSNTGELFF
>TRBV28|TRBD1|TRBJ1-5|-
TGTGCCAGCAGTTGGGGACAGAACCATCAGCCCCAGCATTTT
CASSWGQNHQPQHF
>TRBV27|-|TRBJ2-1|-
TGTGCCAGCAGTTCGAGGGGTTCGGGGAATGAGCAGTTCTTC
CASSSRGSGNEQFF
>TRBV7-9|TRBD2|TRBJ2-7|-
TGTGCCAGCAGCCAGGGAGGGGTCGAGCAGTACTTC
CASSQGGVEQYF
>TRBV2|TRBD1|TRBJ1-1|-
TGTGCCAGCAGTGCCCCCCCGGGACAGGAGAACACTGAAGCTTTCTTT
CASSAPPGQENTEAFF
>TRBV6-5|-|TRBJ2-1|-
TGTGCCAGCAGTTCCCTGACAGGTTTATCCTACAATGAGCAGTTCTTC
CASSSLTGLSYNEQFF
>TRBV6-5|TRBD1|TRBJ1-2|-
TGTGCCAGCTCCCACGGACAGGTTGGCTACACCTTC
CASSHGQVGYTF
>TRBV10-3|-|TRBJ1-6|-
TGTGCCATCAGTGAGTCTCCGGGACTGACGTCAAATGGTTCACCCCTCCACTTT
CAISESPGLTSNGSPLHF
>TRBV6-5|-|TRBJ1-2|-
TGTGCCGCCACAGGTGACTATGGCTACACCTTC
CAATGDYGYTF
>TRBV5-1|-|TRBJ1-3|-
TGCGCCAGCAGCCTAGGGGGGCTCAGCTCTGGAAACACCATATATTTT
CASSLGGLSSGNTIYF
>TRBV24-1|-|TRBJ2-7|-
TGTGCCACCAGCACAGGGCCAAACTACGAGCAGTACTTC
CATSTGPNYEQYF
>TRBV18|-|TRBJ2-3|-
TGTGCCAGCTCACCTCCTGGCGGGGGCAGCACAGATACGCAGTATTTT
CASSPPGGGSTDTQYF
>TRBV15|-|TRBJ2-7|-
TGTGCCACCAGCAGAGATCTTAAAGCCTACGAGCAGTACTTC
CATSRDLKAYEQYF
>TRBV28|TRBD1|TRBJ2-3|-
TGTGCCAGCAGCCTCCCCGGGACAGGGACCTCGTCGGTTACGCAGTATTTT
CASSLPGTGTSSVTQYF
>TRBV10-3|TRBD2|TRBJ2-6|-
TGTGCCATCAGAGCGGGACTCAGCTCTGGGGCCAACGTCCTGACTTTC
CAIRAGLSSGANVLTF
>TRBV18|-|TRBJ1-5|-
TGTGCCAGCTCACCAAACCGAAATGGCAATCAGCCCCAGCATTTT
CASSPNRNGNQPQHF
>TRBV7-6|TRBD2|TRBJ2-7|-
TGTGCCAGCAGCCGGAGCGGGGGGGAGTTCGAGCAGTACTTC
CASSRSGGEFEQYF
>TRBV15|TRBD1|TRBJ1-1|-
TGTGCCACCAGCAGAGGATATACCGTCGACAGGGGTGAAACTGAAGCTTTCTTT
CATSRGYTVDRGETEAFF
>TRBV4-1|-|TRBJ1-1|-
TGCGCCAGCAGCCTAAAGATGGTCAGGGCCCATAACTCGAACACTGAAGCTTTCTTT
CASSLKMVRAHNSNTEAFF
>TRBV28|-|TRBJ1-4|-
TGTGCCAGCAGTTTAGCTGGGGGGGATGAAAAACTGTTTTTT
CASSLAGGDEKLFF
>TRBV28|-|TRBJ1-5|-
TGTGCCAGCAGATCCCAGGGGAATCAGCCCCAGCATTTT
CASRSQGNQPQHF
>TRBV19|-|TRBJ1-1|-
TGTGCCAGTAGTTGGAGAGGTACCCCTGAAGCTTTCTTT
CASSWRGTPEAFF
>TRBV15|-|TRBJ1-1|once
TGTGCCACCAGCAGAGAGGTAGGATTGAACACTGAAGCTTTCTTT
CATSREVGLNTEAFF
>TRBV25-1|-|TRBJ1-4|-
TGTGCCAGCAGTGAATATTCAGGGGCCGAAAAACTGTTTTTT
CASSEYSGAEKLFF
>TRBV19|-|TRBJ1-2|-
TGTGCCAGTAGTATTTCCAGGAACTATGGCTACACCTTC
CASSISRNYGYTF
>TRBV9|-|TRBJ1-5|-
TGTGCCAGCAGCGTAGCTGACCGTCCCGGATCGGCCCAGCATTTT
CASSVADRPGSAQHF
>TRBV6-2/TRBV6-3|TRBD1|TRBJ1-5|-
TGTGCCAGCAGTTGGAGACAGGGTAGCATTCAGCCCCAGCATTTT
CASSWRQGSIQPQHF
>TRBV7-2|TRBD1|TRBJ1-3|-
TGTGCCAGCAGTTCGGGACAGGGGGCCGGTGGAAACACCATATATTTT
CASSSGQGAGGNTIYF